The 15 T cell receptor beta chains below come from one sample, sequenced in a study of blood T cell repertoires in COVID-19. Here immunoSEQ multiplex PCR was the method, and the copy in TCRdb shows in-frame clones only, minus some. This sample carries over 50,000 clones, roughly 87% of them seen once, and the ten largest clones take about 9.4%. Sequencing used peripheral blood. These receptors all stem from a human donor in a cohort sampled during active COVID-19.

V and J are TRBV6-5 and TRBJ2-7, with D possibly matching TRBD1 (6 bases). The CDR3 runs to 12 residues. CDR1 and CDR2 (germline): MNHEY, SVGAGI. V shed 7 bases and J shed 7 bases, with 14 bases lying between them. The chain's CDR3 is CASKQQGKEQYF. The CDR3 coding sequence is TGTGCCAGCAAACAACAGGGAAAGGAGCAGTACTTC.

This clone is a singleton in its sample. This chain joins TRBV5-4 and TRBJ1-1; D is possibly TRBD1 (5 bases). From germline, CDR1 is SGHNT and CDR2 YYREEE (reference sequence). V dropped 4 bases and J dropped 4 bases, with 14 bases sitting between them. The CDR3 has 14 amino acids. The CDR3 here is CASSVGEVTTEAFF. CDR3 bases: TGTGCCAGCAGCGTAGGGGAGGTAACCACTGAAGCTTTCTTT.

The chain has TRBV19 and TRBJ2-2; possible D gene TRBD2, 5 bases. The CDR3 is made up of 15 amino acids. CDR1 is LNHDA, CDR2 SQIVND, per germline (reference sequence). V was trimmed by 5 bases and J by 4 bases, leaving 14 bases between them. The CDR3 here is CASSFEGRPTGELFF. DNA for the CDR3: TGTGCCAGTAGTTTTGAGGGTCGTCCCACCGGGGAGCTGTTTTTT.

This clone appeared once. Here the CDR3 DNA reads TGTGCCATCAGTGGGCAGGAATCCTACAATGAGCAGTTCTTC. Its protein is CAISGQESYNEQFF. This rearrangement joins TRBV10-3 to TRBJ2-1, with D hard to call. The germline V gene encodes CDR1 ENHRY and CDR2 SYGVKD. Trimming cost V 4 bases and J 1 base, with 8 bases left between them. The CDR3 extends over 14 amino acids.

V usage is TRBV9 and J usage is TRBJ2-3, with 8 bases lining up with TRBD2. V dropped 3 bases and J dropped 5; count of bases not matched to a gene: 8. The germline CDR1 and CDR2 sequences are SGDLS and YYNGEE. This CDR3 is 15 amino acids long. The CDR3 DNA reads as TGTGCCAGCAGCGAAACAGCGGGAGTAGGAGATACGCAGTATTTT. Its protein product is CASSETAGVGDTQYF. The full variable domain, completed using reference TRBV9 and TRBJ2-3, is DSGVTQTPKHLITATGQRVTLRCSPRSGDLSVYWYQQSLDQGLQFLIQYYNGEERAKGNILERFSAQQFPDLHSELNLSSLELGDSALYFCASSETAGVGDTQYFGPGTRLTVL.

The V and J genes are TRBV2 and TRBJ2-1; a weak D match, TRBD1 (5 bases). Germline-derived CDR1 and CDR2 are SNHLY and FYNNEI. Trimming removed 6 bases at V and 6 bases at J, with 9 bases between. This CDR3 is 12 amino acids long. For the CDR3, the DNA is TGTGCCAGCAGCCGACAGAGCAATGAGCAGTTCTTC. It codes for CASSRQSNEQFF. The variable domain in full, with the rest retrieved from reference TRBV2 and TRBJ2-1, is EPEVTQTPSHQVTQMGQEVILRCVPISNHLYFYWYRQILGQKVEFLVSFYNNEISEKSEIFDDQFSVERPDGSNFTLKIRSTKLEDSAMYFCASSRQSNEQFFGPGTRLTVL.

This chain links TRBV28 with TRBJ2-3; TRBD2 matches at 11 bases. V shed 5 bases, J shed 4 bases, and the junction held 11 bases outside the gene matches. Germline V gene sequence: CDR1 MDHEN, CDR2 SYDVKM. The CDR3 totals 17 residues. This chain's CDR3 is CASSRITSSGRPDTQYF. CDR3 nucleotide sequence: TGTGCCAGCAGTAGGATTACCTCTAGCGGGAGGCCAGATACGCAGTATTTT.

V gene TRBV5-1 combines with J gene TRBJ1-4, with D perhaps matching TRBD1 (6 bases). This CDR3 is 16 amino acids long. Germline assignment: CDR1 SGHRS and CDR2 YFSETQ. Trimming removed 4 bases from V and 8 bases from J, with 21 bases in between. CDR3 coding DNA: TGCGCCAGCAGCCTGTACAGGGCGGCTAATGAGGAAAAACTGTTTTTT. Protein sequence: CASSLYRAANEEKLFF.

J is TRBJ2-5 and V is TRBV29-1; 8 bases match TRBD1. The CDR3 extends over 16 amino acids. J was trimmed by 1 base and V by 3 bases; bases with no gene match: 10. The germline V gene has CDR1 SQVTM and CDR2 ANQGSEA. CDR3 residues: CSVDRGRMLSQETQYF. CDR3 sequence (DNA): TGCAGCGTTGACAGGGGGCGTATGTTAAGCCAAGAGACCCAGTACTTC. Supplemented by reference TRBV29-1 and TRBJ2-5, the full variable domain reads SAVISQKPSRDICQRGTSLTIQCQVDSQVTMMFWYRQQPGQSLTLIATANQGSEATYESGFVIDKFPISRPNLTFSTLTVSNMSPEDSSIYLCSVDRGRMLSQETQYFGPGTRLLVL.

This clone was observed once. This rearrangement joins TRBV7-9 to TRBJ2-5; possible D gene TRBD2, 5 bases. The CDR3 has 14 residues. Germline lookup yields CDR1 SEHNR and CDR2 FQNEAQ (reference sequence). V lost 4 bases to trimming and J lost 1 base, with 10 bases between them. The CDR3, as DNA: TGTGCCAGCAGCTCCCCCGGGGTCCAAGAGACCCAGTACTTC. Its protein product is CASSSPGVQETQYF.

This chain links TRBV6-5 with TRBJ1-5; tentatively, D is TRBD1 (5 bases). CDR1 and CDR2 from the germline V gene are MNHEY and SVGAGI. The CDR3 contains 15 residues. V dropped 4 bases and J dropped 0 bases, with 10 bases sitting between them. CDR3 residues: CASSSRGLSNQPQHF. CDR3 DNA sequence: TGTGCCAGCAGTTCTAGGGGCCTTAGCAATCAGCCCCAGCATTTT.

The chain couples TRBV28 to TRBJ2-5; D not resolved. CDR3 length: 14 residues. V lost 2 bases and J lost 3, with 10 bases in between. CDR1 and CDR2 from the germline V gene are MDHEN and SYDVKM. This CDR3 is CASSLPRSEETQYF. CDR3 nucleotide sequence: TGTGCCAGCAGTTTACCTAGATCGGAAGAGACCCAGTACTTC.

The chain uses TRBV5-1 and TRBJ1-2; D might be TRBD1 (5 bases). The V end lost 4 bases, the J end lost 7 bases, and 20 bases lay between the germline ends. This CDR3 has 15 residues. Germline CDR1 SGHRS, CDR2 YFSETQ. The CDR3 DNA is TGCGCCAGCAGCCCACATGGGGGACGGGAGGCTGGCTACACCTTC. It codes for CASSPHGGREAGYTF.

This chain connects TRBV27 to TRBJ1-5, with D perhaps TRBD1 (5 bases). Trimming took off 3 bases at V and 0 bases at J, with 12 bases between the two ends. Per the germline V gene, CDR1 is MNHEY and CDR2 is SMNVEV (reference sequence). The CDR3 covers 16 residues. CDR3 nucleotide sequence: TGTGCCAGCAGTTTCGGGACTGGGGCTAGCAATCAGCCCCAGCATTTT. This gives the protein CASSFGTGASNQPQHF.

The chain combines TRBV6-5 with TRBJ1-6; 7 bases fit TRBD1. CDR3 length: 14 residues. Germline V lookup: CDR1 MNHEY, CDR2 SVGAGI. The trim removed 5 bases at V and 5 bases at J, leaving 3 bases unmatched. CDR3 sequence (DNA): TGTGCCAGCAGTCTGACAGGGAATAATTCACCCCTCCACTTT. Amino acid sequence: CASSLTGNNSPLHF.